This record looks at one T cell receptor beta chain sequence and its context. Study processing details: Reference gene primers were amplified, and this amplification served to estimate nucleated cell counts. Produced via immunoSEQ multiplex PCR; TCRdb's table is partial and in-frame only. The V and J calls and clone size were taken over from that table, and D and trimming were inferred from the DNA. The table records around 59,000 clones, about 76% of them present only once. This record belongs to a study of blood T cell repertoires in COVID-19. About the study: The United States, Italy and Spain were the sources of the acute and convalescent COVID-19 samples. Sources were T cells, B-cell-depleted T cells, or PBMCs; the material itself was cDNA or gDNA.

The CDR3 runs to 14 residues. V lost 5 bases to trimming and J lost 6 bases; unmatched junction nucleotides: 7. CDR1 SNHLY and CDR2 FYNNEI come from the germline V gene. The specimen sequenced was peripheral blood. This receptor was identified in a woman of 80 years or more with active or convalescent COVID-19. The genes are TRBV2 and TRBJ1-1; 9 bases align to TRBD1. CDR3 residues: CASSRTGEPPEAFF. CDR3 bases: TGTGCCAGCAGTCGGACAGGGGAGCCTCCTGAAGCTTTCTTT.